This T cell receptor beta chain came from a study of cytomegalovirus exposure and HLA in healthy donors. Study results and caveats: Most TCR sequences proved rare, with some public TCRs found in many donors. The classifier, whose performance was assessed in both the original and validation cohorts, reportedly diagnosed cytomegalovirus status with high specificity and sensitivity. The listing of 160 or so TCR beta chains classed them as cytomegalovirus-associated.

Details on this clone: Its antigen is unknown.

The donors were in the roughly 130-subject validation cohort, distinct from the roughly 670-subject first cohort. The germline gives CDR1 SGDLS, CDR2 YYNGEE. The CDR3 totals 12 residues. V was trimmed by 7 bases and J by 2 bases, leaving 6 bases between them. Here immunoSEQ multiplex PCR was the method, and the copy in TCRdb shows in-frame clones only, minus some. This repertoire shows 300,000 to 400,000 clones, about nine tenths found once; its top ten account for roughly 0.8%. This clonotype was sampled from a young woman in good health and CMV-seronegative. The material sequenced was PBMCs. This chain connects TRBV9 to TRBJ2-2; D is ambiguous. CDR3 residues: CASQRNTGELFF. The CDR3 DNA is TGTGCCAGCCAGCGAAACACCGGGGAGCTGTTTTTT.